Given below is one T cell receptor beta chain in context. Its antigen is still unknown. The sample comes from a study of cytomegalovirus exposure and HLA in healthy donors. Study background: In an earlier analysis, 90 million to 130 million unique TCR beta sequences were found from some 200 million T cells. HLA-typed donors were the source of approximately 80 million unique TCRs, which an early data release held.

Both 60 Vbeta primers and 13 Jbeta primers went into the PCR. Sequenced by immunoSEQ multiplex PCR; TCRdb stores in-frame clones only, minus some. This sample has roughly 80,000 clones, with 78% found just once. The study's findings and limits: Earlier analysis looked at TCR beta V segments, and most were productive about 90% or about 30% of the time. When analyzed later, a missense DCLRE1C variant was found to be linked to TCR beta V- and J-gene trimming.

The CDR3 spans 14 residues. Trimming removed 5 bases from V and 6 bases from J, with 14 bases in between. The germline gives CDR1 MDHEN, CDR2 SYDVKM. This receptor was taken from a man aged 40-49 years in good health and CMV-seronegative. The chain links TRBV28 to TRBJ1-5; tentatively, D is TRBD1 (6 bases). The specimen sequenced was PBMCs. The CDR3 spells CASSPGQSRQPQHF. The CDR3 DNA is TGTGCCAGCAGTCCCGGACAGTCTCGTCAGCCCCAGCATTTT.